The clone carrying this TCR beta chain was detected ten times or more. All patients picked for sequencing had shown, by flow cytometry, an expansion of CD8+CD57+ cells. Severe acquired aplastic anemia was diagnosed in all patients. The sample originates from a study of CD8+CD57+ T cells in acquired aplastic anemia. Genomic DNA templated the TCR beta VDJ and CDR3 profiling. TCRdb re-analysed the reads in MiXCR, keeping a single row per CDR3 protein. The table shows roughly 150,000 distinct CDR3 sequences, with about 45% occurring only once. This CDR3 is 15 amino acids long. The germline gives CDR1 DFQATT, CDR2 SNEGSKA (reference sequence). Trimming pared 0 bases from V and 8 bases from J, leaving 19 bases between.

The rearrangement joins TRBV20-1 to TRBJ1-1; TRBD1 might be the D (5 bases). The receptor was isolated from a human donor with aplastic anemia. Sequenced material: sorted CD4+, CD8+, or CD8+CD57+ T cells (not recorded which) from PBMCs. The CDR3 protein is CSARDPLGGTEEAFF. CDR3 DNA sequence: TGCAGTGCTAGAGACCCCTTGGGCGGGACGGAAGAAGCTTTCTTT.